The 25 T cell receptor beta chains below come from one sample, sequenced in a study of blood T cell repertoires in COVID-19. TCRdb keeps only in-frame clones here, not all; method: immunoSEQ multiplex PCR. The sample records roughly 250,000 clones, about 83% being singletons. Sequencing was done on a sample of peripheral blood. Receptors were obtained from a man aged 45-65 years with acute or convalescent COVID-19.

The V gene is TRBV9, the J gene TRBJ2-2; TRBD1 matches 8 bases. Germline CDR1 and CDR2: SGDLS and YYNGEE. The CDR3 totals 16 residues. The V gene end was trimmed by 2 bases and the J gene end by 3 bases; junction bases not matched to a gene: 6. CDR3 protein: CASSVRDRSYTGELFF. CDR3 coding DNA: TGTGCCAGCAGCGTGCGGGACAGGTCCTACACCGGGGAGCTGTTTTTT.

The rearrangement uses TRBV20-1 and TRBJ1-2, with D maybe TRBD1 (6 bases). Germline V gene lookup returns CDR1 DFQATT and CDR2 SNEGSKA (reference sequence). This CDR3 spans 13 amino acids. The V gene lost 3 bases and the J gene lost 4 bases, with 12 bases spanning the gap. The CDR3 here is CSASAGGAYGYTF. CDR3 in DNA: TGCAGTGCTAGTGCGGGGGGCGCCTATGGCTACACCTTC.

V is TRBV5-1 and J is TRBJ2-1, with 7 bases fitting TRBD2. The germline V gene has CDR1 SGHRS and CDR2 YFSETQ. V was clipped by 1 base and J by 2 bases; unmatched bases: 3. This CDR3 comprises 15 residues. The CDR3: CASSLLAETYNEQFF. The CDR3, as DNA: TGCGCCAGCAGCTTGCTAGCGGAAACCTACAATGAGCAGTTCTTC.

This rearrangement joins TRBV2 to TRBJ1-6; possible D gene TRBD1, 5 bases. V was cut by 7 bases and J by 7 bases, with 17 bases left in between. Per the germline V gene, CDR1 is SNHLY and CDR2 is FYNNEI. The CDR3 runs 15 residues. As DNA, the CDR3 is TGTGCCAGCATTGGAAGGGGTACAAGGAATTCACCCCTCCACTTT. This sequence encodes CASIGRGTRNSPLHF.

The chain carries TRBV27 and TRBJ1-2; 8 bases map to TRBD1. The CDR3 has 16 amino acids. CDR1 is MNHEY and CDR2 is SMNVEV in the germline V gene (reference sequence). The J segment lost 7 bases and the V segment lost 6 bases, leaving 16 bases of the junction unmatched. The CDR3 here is CASSSSGQGAVGGYTF. In DNA form, the CDR3 reads TGTGCCAGCAGCTCCTCGGGTCAGGGGGCGGTTGGTGGCTACACCTTC.

The V and J genes are TRBV14 and TRBJ2-7, with TRBD2 matching 9 bases. The CDR3 has 14 residues. In germline, CDR1 is SGHDN, CDR2 FVKESK. J gave up 6 bases and V 3 bases, and 6 bases lay outside the gene matches. CDR3 protein: CASSQGLAPAEQYF. The CDR3, as DNA: TGTGCCAGCAGCCAGGGACTAGCCCCGGCCGAGCAGTACTTC.

This clone was observed once. In nucleotides, the CDR3 is TGTGCCAGCAGCCTGGGACAGAACTATGGCTACACCTTC. Protein product: CASSLGQNYGYTF. The V and J genes are TRBV14 and TRBJ1-2; 7 bases agree with TRBD1. CDR3 length: 13 residues. Trimming took 4 bases from V and 2 from J; bases not matched to a gene: 1. Germline lookup yields CDR1 SGHDN and CDR2 FVKESK.

Comments on this clone: This could be a read error, since a much larger clone is one nucleotide away. The V call is TRBV9, the J call TRBJ1-1; 9 nucleotides line up with TRBD1. Per the germline V gene, CDR1 is SGDLS and CDR2 is YYNGEE. This CDR3 has 14 residues. V shed 3 bases and J 3 bases; nucleotides not matched to a gene: 3. CDR3 DNA sequence: TGTGCCAGCAGCGCCCGGGACAGGGACACTGAAGCTTTCTTT. It is translated as CASSARDRDTEAFF.

The chain combines TRBV12-3 or TRBV12-4 with TRBJ1-1; a possible D gene is TRBD1 (6 bases). The CDR3 contains 12 residues. V lost 6 bases and J 3 bases, leaving 8 bases between the germline ends. CDR3 sequence: CASSDRYTEAFF. The CDR3 DNA reads as TGTGCCAGCAGCGACAGGTACACTGAAGCTTTCTTT.

The table lists this clone with a few counts. The V call is TRBV21-1, the J call TRBJ2-1; the listed D gene, TRBD2, was not tested against the DNA. TRBV21-1 is an annotated pseudogene. This CDR3 spans 17 amino acids. CDR3 residues: CASSITPMTSGSNEQFF. The CDR3 coding sequence is TGTGCCAGCAGCATTACCCCGATGACTAGCGGGAGCAATGAGCAGTTCTTC.

This chain connects TRBV3-1 (or the pseudogene TRBV3-2) to TRBJ2-4; 7 nucleotides agree with TRBD1. V was pared by 4 bases and J by 7 bases, with 4 bases of the junction left unmatched. CDR1 is LGHDT, CDR2 YNNKEL, per germline (reference sequence). The CDR3 has 13 amino acids. The CDR3 is CASSLGTDNIQYF. CDR3 nucleotides: TGTGCCAGCAGCCTAGGGACAGATAACATTCAGTACTTC.

The chain has TRBV6-6 and TRBJ2-7; the D gene is possibly TRBD2 (6 bases). The V end was cut by 2 bases, the J end by 2 bases, with 7 bases between. The CDR3 loop spans 13 amino acids. CDR1 is MNHNY, CDR2 SVGAGI, per germline (reference sequence). This chain's CDR3 is CASSYGGTYEQYF. CDR3 nucleotides: TGTGCCAGCAGTTACGGGGGGACCTACGAGCAGTACTTC.

The chain carries TRBV9 and TRBJ2-7; 8 positions agree with TRBD2. V was clipped by 2 bases and J by 4 bases; unmatched bases: 8. Germline V gene data show CDR1 as SGDLS and CDR2 as YYNGEE. The CDR3 has 15 amino acids. CDR3 protein: CASSVTGTSRYEQYF. The CDR3 DNA sequence: TGTGCCAGCAGCGTGACCGGGACTAGTCGTTACGAGCAGTACTTC.

This chain links TRBV4-2 with TRBJ2-2, with 8 bases identical to TRBD1. CDR1 is LGHNA and CDR2 is YNFKEQ in the germline V gene. With 4 bases clipped from V and 8 bases from J, the junction kept 6 bases outside the gene matches. The CDR3 has 14 residues. CDR3 DNA sequence: TGTGCCAGCAGCCCTACAGGGGGTGGAGGGGAGCTGTTTTTT. Protein: CASSPTGGGGELFF.

The chain uses TRBV19 and TRBJ2-1, with 8 bases that match TRBD2. The germline V gene encodes CDR1 LNHDA and CDR2 SQIVND (reference sequence). After removal of 7 bases from V and 5 bases from J, the junction contained 4 bases not matched to a gene. The CDR3 is 13 residues long. The CDR3 loop is CASKSGGNNEQFF. The CDR3 DNA follows: TGTGCCAGTAAAAGCGGGGGTAACAATGAGCAGTTCTTC.

CDR3 residues: CASSRIGQGTDTQYF. DNA of the CDR3: TGTGCCAGCAGTCGAATCGGCCAGGGGACAGATACGCAGTATTTT. V gene TRBV7-3 combines with J gene TRBJ2-3; tentatively, D is TRBD1 (6 bases). The CDR3 runs to 15 residues. Germline CDR1 and CDR2: SGHTA and FQGTGA. V lost 6 bases, J lost 3 bases, and 16 bases lay in between. The variable domain in full, completed from reference TRBV7-3 and TRBJ2-3, reads GAGVSQTPSNKVTEKGKYVELRCDPISGHTALYWYRQSLGQGPEFLIYFQGTGAADDSGLPNDRFFAVRPEGSVSTLKIQRTERGDSAVYLCASSRIGQGTDTQYFGPGTRLTVL.

The chain couples TRBV3-1 (or the pseudogene TRBV3-2) to TRBJ1-4, with TRBD1 matching over 11 bases. Germline assignment: CDR1 LGHDT and CDR2 YNNKEL (reference sequence). V shed 5 bases, J shed 8 bases, and the junction held 4 bases outside the gene matches. This CDR3 spans 14 amino acids. The CDR3 DNA reads TGTGCCAGCAGCAGGACAGGGGGCAGGGAAAAACTGTTTTTT. Residues: CASSRTGGREKLFF.

J is TRBJ2-6 and V is TRBV6-5; D is undetermined. V was cut by 6 bases and J by 4 bases, with 4 bases left in between. Germline V gene data show CDR1 as MNHEY and CDR2 as SVGAGI. The CDR3 covers 12 residues. In DNA, the CDR3 is TGTGCCAGCAGGGGCGGGGCCAACGTCCTGACTTTC. It is translated as CASRGGANVLTF.

V usage is TRBV4-1 and J usage is TRBJ1-2; D is ambiguous. V was clipped by 0 bases and J by 2 bases, with 13 bases between them. The CDR3 consists of 16 residues. CDR1 is MGHRA, CDR2 YSYEKL, per germline. The CDR3 DNA reads TGCGCCAGCAGCCAAGATACGCAGGTCTACAACTATGGCTACACCTTC. Protein: CASSQDTQVYNYGYTF.

This clone was seen more than once but under ten times. V is TRBV7-9 and J is TRBJ1-4, with a possible D match to TRBD1 (6 bases). V gave up 4 bases and J gave up 6 bases, with 15 bases separating them. Germline lookup yields CDR1 SEHNR and CDR2 FQNEAQ (reference sequence). The CDR3 spans 15 residues. The CDR3 DNA follows: TGTGCCAGCAGCTCCAGGGGATCCGGCGATGAAAAACTGTTTTTT. Encoded protein: CASSSRGSGDEKLFF.

The chain combines TRBV15 with TRBJ2-1, with D perhaps TRBD1 (6 bases). Germline V lookup: CDR1 LNHNV, CDR2 YYDKDF (reference sequence). The CDR3 extends over 15 amino acids. V gave up 5 bases and J gave up 2 bases, with 13 bases separating them. The CDR3 here is CATSRGDIPYNEQFF. The CDR3 bases are TGTGCCACCAGCCGAGGGGACATCCCCTACAATGAGCAGTTCTTC.

A single count supports this clone. The CDR3 sequence is CASSSTYTGFYEQYF. CDR3 nucleotide sequence: TGTGCCAGCAGTTCAACGTATACAGGGTTCTACGAGCAGTACTTC. The chain carries TRBV27 and TRBJ2-7, with D possibly being TRBD1 (6 bases). The CDR3 length is 15 residues. Trimming shortened V by 4 bases and J by 3 bases, and 16 bases separated the two germline ends. CDR1 is MNHEY and CDR2 is SMNVEV in the germline V gene (reference sequence).

J is TRBJ1-4 and V is TRBV7-2; D is unresolved. This CDR3 comprises 14 residues. Per the germline V gene, CDR1 is SGHTA and CDR2 is FQGNSA. V was pared by 5 bases and J by 7 bases, with 14 bases between. CDR3: CASSPRPRSEKLFF. The CDR3 region has the DNA TGTGCCAGCAGCCCCCGCCCCCGGAGTGAAAAACTGTTTTTT.

The genes are TRBV18 and TRBJ2-2; 14 bases align to TRBD2. This CDR3 is built from 16 residues. V dropped 3 bases and J dropped 6; count of bases not matched to a gene: 3. Per germline, CDR1 KGHSH and CDR2 LQKENI. The CDR3 DNA follows: TGTGCCAGCTCACCCCAGGGACTAGCGGGAGCCGGGGAGCTGTTTTTT. This encodes CASSPQGLAGAGELFF.

The rearrangement uses TRBV21-1 and TRBJ2-7; the D call of TRBD1 is as the table states it, not checked on the DNA. TRBV21-1 is an annotated pseudogene. The CDR3 consists of 15 residues. CDR3 residues: CASSKPGQGYYEQYF. The CDR3 DNA reads as TGTGCCAGCAGCAAACCGGGACAGGGATATTACGAGCAGTACTTC.